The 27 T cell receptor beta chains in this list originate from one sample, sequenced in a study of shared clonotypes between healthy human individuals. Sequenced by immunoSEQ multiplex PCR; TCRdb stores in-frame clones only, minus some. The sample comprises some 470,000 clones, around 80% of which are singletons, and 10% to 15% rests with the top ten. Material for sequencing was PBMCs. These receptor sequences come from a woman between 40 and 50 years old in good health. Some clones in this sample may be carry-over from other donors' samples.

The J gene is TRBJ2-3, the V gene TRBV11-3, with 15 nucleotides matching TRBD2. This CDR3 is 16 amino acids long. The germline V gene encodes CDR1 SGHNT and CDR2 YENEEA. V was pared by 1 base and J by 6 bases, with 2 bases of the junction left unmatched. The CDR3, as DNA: TGTGCCAGCAGCTTAGGGACTAGCGGGAGGGCCGATACGCAGTATTTT. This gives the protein CASSLGTSGRADTQYF.

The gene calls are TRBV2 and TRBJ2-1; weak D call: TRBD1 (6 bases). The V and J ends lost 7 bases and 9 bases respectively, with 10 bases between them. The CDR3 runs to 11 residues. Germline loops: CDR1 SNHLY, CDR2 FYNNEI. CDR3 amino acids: CASKYRVEQFF. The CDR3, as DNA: TGTGCCAGCAAATACAGGGTTGAGCAGTTCTTC.

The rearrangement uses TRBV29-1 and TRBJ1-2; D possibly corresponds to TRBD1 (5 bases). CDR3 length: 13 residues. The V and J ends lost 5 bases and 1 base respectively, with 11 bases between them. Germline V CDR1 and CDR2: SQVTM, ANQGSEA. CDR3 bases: TGCAGCGTTTTCGACAGTGATAACTATGGCTACACCTTC. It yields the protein CSVFDSDNYGYTF.

The CDR3 nucleotides read TGTGCCAGCCGTACAGTCCTGTCGAGTACTGAAGCTTTCTTT. Its protein product is CASRTVLSSTEAFF. The V gene is TRBV2, the J gene TRBJ1-1; no definite D call. This CDR3 spans 14 amino acids. Germline V CDR1 and CDR2: SNHLY, FYNNEI. V was trimmed by 8 bases and J by 5 bases, leaving 18 bases between them.

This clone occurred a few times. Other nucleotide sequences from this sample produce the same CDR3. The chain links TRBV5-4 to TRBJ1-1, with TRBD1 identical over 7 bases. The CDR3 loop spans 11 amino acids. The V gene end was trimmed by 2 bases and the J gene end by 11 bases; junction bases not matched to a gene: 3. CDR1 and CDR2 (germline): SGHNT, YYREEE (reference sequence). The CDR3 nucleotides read TGTGCCAGCAGCTTCGACAGGGAGGCTTTCTTT. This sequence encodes CASSFDREAFF.

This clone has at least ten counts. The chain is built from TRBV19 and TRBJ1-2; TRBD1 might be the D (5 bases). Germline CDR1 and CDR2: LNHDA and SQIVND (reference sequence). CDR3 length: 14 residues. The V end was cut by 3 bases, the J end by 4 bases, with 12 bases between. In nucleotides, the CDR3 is TGTGCCAGTAGTATCGGGGGGGGAACCTATGGCTACACCTTC. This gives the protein CASSIGGGTYGYTF. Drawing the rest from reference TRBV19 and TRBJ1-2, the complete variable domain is DGGITQSPKYLFRKEGQNVTLSCEQNLNHDAMYWYRQDPGQGLRLIYYSQIVNDFQKGDIAEGYSVSREKKESFPLTVTSAQKNPTAFYLCASSIGGGTYGYTFGSGTRLTVV.

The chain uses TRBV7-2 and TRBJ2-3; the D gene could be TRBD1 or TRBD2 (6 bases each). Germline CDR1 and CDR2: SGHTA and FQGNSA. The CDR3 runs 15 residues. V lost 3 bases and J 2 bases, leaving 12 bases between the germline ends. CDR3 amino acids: CASSFGGGSTDTQYF. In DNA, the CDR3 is TGTGCCAGCAGCTTTGGAGGGGGGTCCACAGATACGCAGTATTTT.

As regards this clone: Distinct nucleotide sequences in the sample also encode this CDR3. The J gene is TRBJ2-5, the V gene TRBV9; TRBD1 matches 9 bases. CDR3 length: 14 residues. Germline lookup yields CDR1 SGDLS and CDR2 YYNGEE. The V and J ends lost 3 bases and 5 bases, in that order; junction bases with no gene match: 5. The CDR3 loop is CASSGTGAGETQYF. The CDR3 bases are TGTGCCAGCAGCGGGACAGGGGCGGGGGAGACCCAGTACTTC.

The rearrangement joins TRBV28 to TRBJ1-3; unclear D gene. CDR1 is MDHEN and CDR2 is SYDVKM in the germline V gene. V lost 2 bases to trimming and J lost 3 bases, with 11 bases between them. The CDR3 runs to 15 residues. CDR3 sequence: CASSLTHGIGNTIYF. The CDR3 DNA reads TGTGCCAGCAGTTTAACACATGGAATTGGAAACACCATATATTTT. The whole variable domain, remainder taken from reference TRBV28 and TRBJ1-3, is DVKVTQSSRYLVKRTGEKVFLECVQDMDHENMFWYRQDPGLGLRLIYFSYDVKMKEKGDIPEGYSVSREKKERFSLILESASTNQTSMYLCASSLTHGIGNTIYFGEGSWLTVV.

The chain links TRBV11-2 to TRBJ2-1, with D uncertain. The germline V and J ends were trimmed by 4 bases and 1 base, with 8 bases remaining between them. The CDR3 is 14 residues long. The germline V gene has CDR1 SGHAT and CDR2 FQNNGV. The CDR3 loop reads CASSSGRSYNEQFF. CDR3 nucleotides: TGTGCCAGCAGCTCCGGCCGTTCCTACAATGAGCAGTTCTTC.

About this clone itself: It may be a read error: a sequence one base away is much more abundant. CDR3 loop: CSVEGVGTNYGHTF. The CDR3 nucleotides read TGCAGCGTTGAAGGCGTAGGGACGAACTATGGCCACACCTTC. The chain uses TRBV29-1 and TRBJ1-2; D is perhaps TRBD1 (5 bases). Germline V CDR1 and CDR2: SQVTM, ANQGSEA. This CDR3 is 14 amino acids long.

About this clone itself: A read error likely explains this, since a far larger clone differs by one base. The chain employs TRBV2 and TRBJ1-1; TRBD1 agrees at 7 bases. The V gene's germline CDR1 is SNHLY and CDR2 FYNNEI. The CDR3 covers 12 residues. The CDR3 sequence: CAAGRGLTEAFF. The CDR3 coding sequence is TGTGCAGCCGGGAGGGGGCTCACTGAAGCTTTCTTT.

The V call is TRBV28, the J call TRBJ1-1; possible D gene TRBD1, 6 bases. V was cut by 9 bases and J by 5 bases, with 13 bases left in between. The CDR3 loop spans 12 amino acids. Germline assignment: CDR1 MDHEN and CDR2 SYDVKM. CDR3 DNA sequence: TGTGCCAGTAATACAGGGAATACTGAAGCTTTCTTT. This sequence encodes CASNTGNTEAFF.

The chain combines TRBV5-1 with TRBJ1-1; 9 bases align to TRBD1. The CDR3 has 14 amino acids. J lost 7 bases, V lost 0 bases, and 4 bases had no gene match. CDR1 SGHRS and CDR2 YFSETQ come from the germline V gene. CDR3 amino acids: CASSLATGGIEAFF. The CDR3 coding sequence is TGCGCCAGCAGCTTGGCGACAGGGGGGATTGAAGCTTTCTTT.

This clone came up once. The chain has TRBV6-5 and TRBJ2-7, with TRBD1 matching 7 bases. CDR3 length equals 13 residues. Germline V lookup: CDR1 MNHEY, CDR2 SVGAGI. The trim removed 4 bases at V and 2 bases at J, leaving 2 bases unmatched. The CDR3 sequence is CASSSTGAYEQYF. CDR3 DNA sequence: TGTGCCAGCAGTTCCACAGGGGCCTACGAGCAGTACTTC.

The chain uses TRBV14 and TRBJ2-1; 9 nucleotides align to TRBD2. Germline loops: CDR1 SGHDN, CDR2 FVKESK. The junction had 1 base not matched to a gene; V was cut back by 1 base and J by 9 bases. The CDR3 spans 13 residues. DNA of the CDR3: TGTGCCAGCAGCCAAGTTAGCGGGAGTGAGCAGTTCTTC. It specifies CASSQVSGSEQFF.

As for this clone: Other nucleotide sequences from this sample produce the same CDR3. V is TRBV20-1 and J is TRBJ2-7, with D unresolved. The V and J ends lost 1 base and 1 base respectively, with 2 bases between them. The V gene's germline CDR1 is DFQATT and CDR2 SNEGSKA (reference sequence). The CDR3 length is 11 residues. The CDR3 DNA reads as TGCAGTGCTAGAGGGTCCTACGAGCAGTACTTC. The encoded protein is CSARGSYEQYF.

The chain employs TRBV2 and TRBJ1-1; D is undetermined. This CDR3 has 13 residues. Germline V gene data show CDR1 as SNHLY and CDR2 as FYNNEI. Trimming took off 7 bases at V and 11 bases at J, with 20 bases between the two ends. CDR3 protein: CASIRGTRTGAFF. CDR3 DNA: TGTGCCAGCATAAGAGGCACCAGGACCGGCGCTTTCTTT.

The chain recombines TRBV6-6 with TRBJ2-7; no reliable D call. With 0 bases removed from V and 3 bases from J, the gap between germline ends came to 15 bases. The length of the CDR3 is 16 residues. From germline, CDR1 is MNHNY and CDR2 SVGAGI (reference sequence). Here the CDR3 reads CASSYSMREWVYEQYF. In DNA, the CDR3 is TGTGCCAGCAGTTACTCTATGAGAGAATGGGTCTACGAGCAGTACTTC.

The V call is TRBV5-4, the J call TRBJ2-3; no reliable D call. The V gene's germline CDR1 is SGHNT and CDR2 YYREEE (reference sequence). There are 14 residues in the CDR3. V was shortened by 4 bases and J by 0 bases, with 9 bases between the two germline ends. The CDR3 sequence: CASSPMASTDTQYF. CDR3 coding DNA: TGTGCCAGCAGCCCCATGGCTAGCACAGATACGCAGTATTTT.

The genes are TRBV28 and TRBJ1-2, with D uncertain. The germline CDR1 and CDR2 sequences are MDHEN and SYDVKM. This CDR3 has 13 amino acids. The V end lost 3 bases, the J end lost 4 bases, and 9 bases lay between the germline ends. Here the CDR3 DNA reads TGTGCCAGCAGTTTCGGCAGCGGCTATGGCTACACCTTC. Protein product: CASSFGSGYGYTF.

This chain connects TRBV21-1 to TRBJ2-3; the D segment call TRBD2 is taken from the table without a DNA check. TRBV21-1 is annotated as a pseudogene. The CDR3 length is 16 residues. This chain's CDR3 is CASSIVAGQEADTQYF. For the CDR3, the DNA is TGTGCCAGCAGCATCGTGGCGGGCCAGGAGGCAGATACGCAGTATTTT.

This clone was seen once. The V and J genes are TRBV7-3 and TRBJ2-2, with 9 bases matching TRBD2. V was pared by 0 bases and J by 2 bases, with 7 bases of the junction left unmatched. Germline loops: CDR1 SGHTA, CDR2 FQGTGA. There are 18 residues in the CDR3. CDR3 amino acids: CASSLTAGLASNTGELFF. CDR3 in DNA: TGTGCCAGCAGCTTAACGGCAGGACTAGCGAGTAACACCGGGGAGCTGTTTTTT.

CDR3 in amino acids: CASSLSRGNQPQHF. CDR3 DNA sequence: TGTGCCAGCAGCTTAAGCAGGGGGAACCAGCCCCAGCATTTT. V usage is TRBV7-2 and J usage is TRBJ1-5; 7 positions agree with TRBD1. The CDR3 consists of 14 residues. Trimming removed 2 bases from V and 7 bases from J; junction bases left unmatched: 5. Per the germline V gene, CDR1 is SGHTA and CDR2 is FQGNSA.

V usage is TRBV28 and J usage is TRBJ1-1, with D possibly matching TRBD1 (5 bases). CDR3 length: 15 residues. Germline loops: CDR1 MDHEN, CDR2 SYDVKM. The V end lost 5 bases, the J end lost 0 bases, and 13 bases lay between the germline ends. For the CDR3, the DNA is TGTGCCAGCAGTACACACAGGAGCATGAACACTGAAGCTTTCTTT. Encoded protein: CASSTHRSMNTEAFF.

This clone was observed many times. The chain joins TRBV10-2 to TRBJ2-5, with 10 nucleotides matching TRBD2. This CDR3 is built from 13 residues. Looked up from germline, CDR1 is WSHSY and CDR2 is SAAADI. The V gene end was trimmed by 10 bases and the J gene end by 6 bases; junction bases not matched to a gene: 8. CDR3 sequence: CATAFSGRKTQYF. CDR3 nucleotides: TGCGCCACGGCATTTAGCGGGAGGAAGACCCAGTACTTC.

The CDR3 DNA reads as TGTGCCAGCAGCTTTATGGGGACTACCTACAATGAGCAGTTCTTC. It is translated as CASSFMGTTYNEQFF. The rearrangement links TRBV11-2 to TRBJ2-1; 7 positions match TRBD2. This CDR3 comprises 15 residues. The V gene's germline CDR1 is SGHAT and CDR2 FQNNGV. V shed 3 bases, J shed 2 bases, and the junction held 4 bases outside the gene matches.